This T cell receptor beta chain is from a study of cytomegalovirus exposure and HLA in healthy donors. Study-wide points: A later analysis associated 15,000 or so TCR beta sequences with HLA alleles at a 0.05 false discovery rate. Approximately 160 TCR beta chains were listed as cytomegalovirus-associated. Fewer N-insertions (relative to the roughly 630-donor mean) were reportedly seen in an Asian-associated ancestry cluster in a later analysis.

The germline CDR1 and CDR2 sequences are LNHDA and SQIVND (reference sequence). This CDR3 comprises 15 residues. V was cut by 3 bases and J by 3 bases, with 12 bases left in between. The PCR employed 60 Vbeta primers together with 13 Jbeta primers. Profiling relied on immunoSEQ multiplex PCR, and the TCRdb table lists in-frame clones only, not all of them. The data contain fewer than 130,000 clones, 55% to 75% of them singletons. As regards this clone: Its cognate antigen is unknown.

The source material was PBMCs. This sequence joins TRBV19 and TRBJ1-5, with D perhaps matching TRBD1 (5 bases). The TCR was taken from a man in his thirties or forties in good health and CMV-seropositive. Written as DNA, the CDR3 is TGTGCCAGTAGTATTTTAGGACATTTCAATCAGCCCCAGCATTTT. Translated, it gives CASSILGHFNQPQHF.